These 12 T cell receptor beta chains came from one sample sequenced in a study of shared clonotypes between healthy human individuals. Profiled with immunoSEQ multiplex PCR; TCRdb holds only in-frame clones, not every one. There are around 940,000 clones in the sample; 70% to 85% occur only once, and around 1.5% lies in the top ten. The specimen was memory CD4+ T cells sorted from blood. Subset meaning: CD45RA-negative fraction. Receptor source: a man between 18 and 35 years old in good health.

This clone has more than one count but fewer than ten. CDR3 in amino acids: CASSPYIRTGYNEQFF. The CDR3 DNA reads TGTGCCAGCAGCCCCTATATCCGGACAGGATACAATGAGCAGTTCTTC. The rearrangement links TRBV27 to TRBJ2-1; the match to TRBD1 covers 7 bases. Germline CDR1 and CDR2: MNHEY and SMNVEV (reference sequence). CDR3 size: 16 residues. V lost 6 bases to trimming and J lost 4 bases; unmatched junction nucleotides: 12.

The chain is built from TRBV15 and TRBJ1-4; TRBD1 aligns across 7 bases. The CDR3 runs 15 residues. Germline trimming cut 0 bases from V and 8 bases from J; bases unmatched to any gene: 6. Germline V gives CDR1 LNHNV, CDR2 YYDKDF (reference sequence). CDR3 amino acids: CATSRELQGLEKLFF. In DNA form, the CDR3 reads TGTGCCACCAGCAGAGAGCTACAGGGGCTGGAAAAACTGTTTTTT.

The chain carries TRBV5-1 and TRBJ2-2, with TRBD2 matching over 9 bases. The CDR3 length is 15 residues. V lost 4 bases to trimming and J lost 3 bases; unmatched junction nucleotides: 4. Germline loops: CDR1 SGHRS, CDR2 YFSETQ. The DNA for the CDR3 is TGCGCCAGCAGCCAGACTAGCGGATACACCGGGGAGCTGTTTTTT. Its protein is CASSQTSGYTGELFF.

This clone was found a few times. Its ends do not fully match the called genes, so a read error is possible. This chain uses TRBV7-7 with TRBJ2-3; 8 bases map to TRBD1. CDR3 length: 16 amino acids. Germline CDR1 reads SSHAT; CDR2 reads FNYEAQ (reference sequence). The CDR3 here is CASSIGTGGNEDTQYF. Here the CDR3 DNA reads TGTGCTAGCAGCATTGGAACAGGGGGTAACGAGGATACGCAGTATTTT.

The chain uses TRBV7-2 and TRBJ2-2, with no clear D. Germline CDR1 SGHTA, CDR2 FQGNSA. The CDR3 is 15 amino acids. Trimming stripped 2 bases from V and 2 bases from J, with 9 bases between. CDR3 DNA: TGTGCCAGCAGCTTAAAAGGCAGTAACACCGGGGAGCTGTTTTTT. Residues: CASSLKGSNTGELFF.

V gene TRBV18 combines with J gene TRBJ1-2; 9 bases match TRBD1. The length of the CDR3 is 15 residues. Germline loops: CDR1 KGHSH, CDR2 LQKENI. The ends lost 4 bases at V and 8 bases at J; junction bases unmatched: 11. The CDR3 spells CASSQIIQGAGGYTF. CDR3 nucleotide sequence: TGTGCCAGCTCACAAATTATACAGGGGGCAGGCGGCTACACCTTC.

This chain links TRBV11-2 with TRBJ1-4; 7 nucleotides line up with TRBD1. Germline V CDR1 and CDR2: SGHAT, FQNNGV. This CDR3 spans 16 amino acids. V shed 1 base and J 5 bases; nucleotides not matched to a gene: 7. CDR3 coding DNA: TGTGCCAGCAGCTTAGTAAGCGGCAGGGGGAATGAAAAACTGTTTTTT. It translates to CASSLVSGRGNEKLFF.

The chain combines TRBV7-9 with TRBJ2-2; 8 bases agree with TRBD2. Germline V CDR1 and CDR2: SEHNR, FQNEAQ (reference sequence). CDR3 length: 16 amino acids. V trimming: 5 bases; J trimming: 4 bases; junction bases outside the gene matches: 9. The CDR3 DNA is TGTGCCAGCAGCGATCGGGAGGGGCCGGCCACCGGGGAGCTGTTTTTT. Its translation: CASSDREGPATGELFF.

Points on this clone: The sample contains more than one DNA sequence encoding this CDR3. V usage is TRBV11-2 and J usage is TRBJ1-3; tentatively, D is TRBD1 (6 bases). Per germline, CDR1 SGHAT and CDR2 FQNNGV. Trimming stripped 1 base from V and 1 base from J, with 8 bases between. The CDR3 has 15 residues. CDR3 sequence: CASSLGRGSGNTIYF. CDR3 DNA sequence: TGTGCCAGCAGCTTAGGAAGGGGGTCTGGAAACACCATATATTTT.

At least ten counts were recorded for this clone. The gene calls are TRBV5-4 and TRBJ1-6; no clear D. The CDR3 has 13 amino acids. V dropped 4 bases and J dropped 7 bases, with 9 bases sitting between them. CDR1 is SGHNT and CDR2 is YYREEE in the germline V gene (reference sequence). The CDR3 DNA is TGTGCCAGCAGCCCGGACCAGAATTCACCCCTCCACTTT. It encodes CASSPDQNSPLHF.

This chain connects TRBV14 to TRBJ1-3; the D is unclear. The ends were cut back, 0 bases at V and 0 bases at J, with 9 bases in the middle. The CDR3 is 16 amino acids. CDR1 is SGHDN, CDR2 FVKESK, per germline. DNA of the CDR3: TGTGCCAGCAGCCAAGACCGGATCCACTCTGGAAACACCATATATTTT. This codes for CASSQDRIHSGNTIYF.

The chain employs TRBV18 and TRBJ2-7, with D perhaps matching TRBD1 or TRBD2 (6 bases each). Per the germline V gene, CDR1 is KGHSH and CDR2 is LQKENI. The CDR3 has 14 residues. The ends were cut back, 3 bases at V and 4 bases at J, with 13 bases in the middle. The CDR3 DNA reads as TGTGCCAGCTCACCGCGGGACACGGGATACGAGCAGTACTTC. This encodes CASSPRDTGYEQYF.